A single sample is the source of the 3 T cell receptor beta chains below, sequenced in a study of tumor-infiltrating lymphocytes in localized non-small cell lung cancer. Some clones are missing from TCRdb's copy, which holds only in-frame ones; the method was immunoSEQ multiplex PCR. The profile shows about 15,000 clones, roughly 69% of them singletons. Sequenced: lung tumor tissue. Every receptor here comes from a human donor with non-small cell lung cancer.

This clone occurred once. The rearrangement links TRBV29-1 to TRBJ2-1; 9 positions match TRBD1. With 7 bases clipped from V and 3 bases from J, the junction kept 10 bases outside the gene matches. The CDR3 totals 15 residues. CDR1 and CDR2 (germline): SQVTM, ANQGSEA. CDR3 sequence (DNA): TGCAGCGCCCGGGGAGGGACAGGGCACTACAATGAGCAGTTCTTC. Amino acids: CSARGGTGHYNEQFF.

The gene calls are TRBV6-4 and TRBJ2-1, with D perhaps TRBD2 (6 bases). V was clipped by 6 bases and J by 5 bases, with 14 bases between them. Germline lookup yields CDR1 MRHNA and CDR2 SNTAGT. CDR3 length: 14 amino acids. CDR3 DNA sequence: TGTGCCAGCAGCATCCCTAGCGCGAACAATGAGCAGTTCTTC. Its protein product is CASSIPSANNEQFF.

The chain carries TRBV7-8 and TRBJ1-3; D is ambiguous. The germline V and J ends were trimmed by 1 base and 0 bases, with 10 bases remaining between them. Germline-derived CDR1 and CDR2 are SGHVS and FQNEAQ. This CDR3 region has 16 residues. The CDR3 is CASSLEAAVSGNTIYF. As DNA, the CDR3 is TGTGCCAGCAGCTTAGAGGCGGCCGTCTCTGGAAACACCATATATTTT.